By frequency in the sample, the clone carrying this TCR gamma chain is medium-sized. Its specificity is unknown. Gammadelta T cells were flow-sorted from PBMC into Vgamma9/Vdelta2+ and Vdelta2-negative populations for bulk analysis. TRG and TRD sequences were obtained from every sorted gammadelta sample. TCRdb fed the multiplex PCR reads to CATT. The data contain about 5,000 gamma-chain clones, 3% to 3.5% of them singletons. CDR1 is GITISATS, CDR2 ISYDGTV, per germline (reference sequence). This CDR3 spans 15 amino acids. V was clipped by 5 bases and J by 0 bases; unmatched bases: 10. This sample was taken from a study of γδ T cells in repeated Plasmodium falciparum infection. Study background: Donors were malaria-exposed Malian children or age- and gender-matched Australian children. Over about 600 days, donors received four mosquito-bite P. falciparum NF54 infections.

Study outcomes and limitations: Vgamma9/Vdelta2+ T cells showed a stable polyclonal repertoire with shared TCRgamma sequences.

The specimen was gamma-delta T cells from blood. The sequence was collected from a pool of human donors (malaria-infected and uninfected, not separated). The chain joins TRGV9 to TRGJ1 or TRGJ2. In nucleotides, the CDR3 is TGTGCCTTGTGGGGGACCAAACCGAATTATTATAAGAAACTCTTT. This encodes CALWGTKPNYYKKLF.